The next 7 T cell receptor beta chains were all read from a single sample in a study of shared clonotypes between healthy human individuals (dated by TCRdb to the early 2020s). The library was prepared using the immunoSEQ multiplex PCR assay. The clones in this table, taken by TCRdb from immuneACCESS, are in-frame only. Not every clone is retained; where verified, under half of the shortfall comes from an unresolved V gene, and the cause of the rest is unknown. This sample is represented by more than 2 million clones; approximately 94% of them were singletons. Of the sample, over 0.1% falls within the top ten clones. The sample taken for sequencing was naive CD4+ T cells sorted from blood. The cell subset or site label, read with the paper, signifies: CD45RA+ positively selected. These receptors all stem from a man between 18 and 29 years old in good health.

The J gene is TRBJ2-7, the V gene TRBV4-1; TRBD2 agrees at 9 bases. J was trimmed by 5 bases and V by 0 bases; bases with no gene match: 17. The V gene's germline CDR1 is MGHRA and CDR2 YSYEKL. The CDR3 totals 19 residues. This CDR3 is CASSQDPGYAGGRSHEQYF. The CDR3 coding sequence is TGCGCCAGCAGCCAAGATCCGGGGTACGCGGGAGGGCGTTCTCACGAGCAGTACTTC.

The CDR3: CASSPSYGELFF. The CDR3 bases are TGTGCCAGCAGCCCTAGTTATGGGGAGCTGTTTTTT. This chain joins TRBV7-9 and TRBJ2-2; D is undetermined. Trimming removed 5 bases at V and 8 bases at J, with 9 bases between. The CDR3 sequence is 12 residues long. Germline-derived CDR1 and CDR2 are SEHNR and FQNEAQ (reference sequence).

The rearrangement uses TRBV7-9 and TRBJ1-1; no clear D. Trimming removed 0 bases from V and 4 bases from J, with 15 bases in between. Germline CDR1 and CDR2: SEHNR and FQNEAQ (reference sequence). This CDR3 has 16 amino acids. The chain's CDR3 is CASSLAVGSLGTEAFF. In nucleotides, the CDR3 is TGTGCCAGCAGCTTAGCGGTCGGGAGTCTCGGCACTGAAGCTTTCTTT.

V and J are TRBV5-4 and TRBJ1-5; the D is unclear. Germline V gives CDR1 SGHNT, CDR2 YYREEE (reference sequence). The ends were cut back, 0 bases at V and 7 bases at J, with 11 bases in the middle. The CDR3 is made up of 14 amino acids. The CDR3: CASSLEGFGQPQHF. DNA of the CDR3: TGTGCCAGCAGCTTGGAAGGGTTCGGGCAGCCCCAGCATTTT.

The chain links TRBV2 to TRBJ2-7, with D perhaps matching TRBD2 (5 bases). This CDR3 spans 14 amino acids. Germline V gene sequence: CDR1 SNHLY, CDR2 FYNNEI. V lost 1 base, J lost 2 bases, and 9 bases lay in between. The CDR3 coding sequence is TGTGCCAGCAGTGAAGGCCGCGGGCCCTACGAGCAGTACTTC. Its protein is CASSEGRGPYEQYF. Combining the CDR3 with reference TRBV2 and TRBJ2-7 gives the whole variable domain EPEVTQTPSHQVTQMGQEVILRCVPISNHLYFYWYRQILGQKVEFLVSFYNNEISEKSEIFDDQFSVERPDGSNFTLKIRSTKLEDSAMYFCASSEGRGPYEQYFGPGTRLTVT.

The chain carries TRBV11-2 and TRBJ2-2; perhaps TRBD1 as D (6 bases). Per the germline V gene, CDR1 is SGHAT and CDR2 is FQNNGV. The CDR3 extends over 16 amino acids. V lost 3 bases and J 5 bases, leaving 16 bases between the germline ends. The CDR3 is CASSFESTRGTGELFF. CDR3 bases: TGTGCCAGCAGCTTCGAGTCTACGAGGGGGACCGGGGAGCTGTTTTTT.

CDR3 residues: CASRASGVGPDTQYF. In nucleotides, the CDR3 is TGTGCCAGCAGGGCGAGTGGGGTAGGGCCAGATACGCAGTATTTT. V is TRBV2 and J is TRBJ2-3, with D unclear. This CDR3 has 15 residues. V lost 6 bases and J 4 bases, leaving 17 bases between the germline ends. CDR1 and CDR2 (germline): SNHLY, FYNNEI.